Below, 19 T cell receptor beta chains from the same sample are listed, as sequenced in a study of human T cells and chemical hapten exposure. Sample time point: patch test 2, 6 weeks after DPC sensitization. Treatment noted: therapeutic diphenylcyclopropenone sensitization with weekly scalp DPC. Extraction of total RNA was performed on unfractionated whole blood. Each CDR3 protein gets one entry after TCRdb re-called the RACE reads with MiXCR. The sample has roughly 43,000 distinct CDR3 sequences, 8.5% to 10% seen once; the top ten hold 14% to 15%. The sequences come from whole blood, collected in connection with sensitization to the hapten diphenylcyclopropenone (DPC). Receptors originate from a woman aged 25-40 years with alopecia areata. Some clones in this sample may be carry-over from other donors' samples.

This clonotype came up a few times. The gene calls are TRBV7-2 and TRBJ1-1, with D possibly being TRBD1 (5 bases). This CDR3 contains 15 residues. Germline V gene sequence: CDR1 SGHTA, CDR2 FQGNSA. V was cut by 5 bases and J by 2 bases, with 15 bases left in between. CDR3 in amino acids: CASSKGWTGNTEAFF. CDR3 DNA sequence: TGTGCCAGCAGCAAGGGGTGGACGGGAAACACTGAAGCTTTCTTT.

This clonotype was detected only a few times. In DNA form, the CDR3 reads TGCAGCGTGGGAGCTGCTTCTGGAAACACCATATATTTT. This sequence encodes CSVGAASGNTIYF. V is TRBV29-1 and J is TRBJ1-3; D not resolved. There are 13 residues in the CDR3. Trimming took off 6 bases at V and 1 base at J, with 10 bases between the two ends. CDR1 is SQVTM, CDR2 ANQGSEA, per germline.

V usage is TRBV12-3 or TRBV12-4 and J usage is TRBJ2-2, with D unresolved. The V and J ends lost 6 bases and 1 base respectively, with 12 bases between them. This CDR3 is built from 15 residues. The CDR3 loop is CASSKPGENTGELFF. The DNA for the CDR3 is TGTGCCAGCAGCAAGCCGGGCGAGAACACCGGGGAGCTGTTTTTT.

CDR3 loop: CASSSLGTGYGYTF. The CDR3 DNA follows: TGTGCCAGCAGCTCCTTAGGGACAGGGTACGGCTACACCTTC. J is TRBJ1-2 and V is TRBV28, with 9 bases that match TRBD1. Trimming cost V 6 bases and J 8 bases; bases outside gene matches: 10. The germline V gene encodes CDR1 MDHEN and CDR2 SYDVKM. This CDR3 spans 14 amino acids.

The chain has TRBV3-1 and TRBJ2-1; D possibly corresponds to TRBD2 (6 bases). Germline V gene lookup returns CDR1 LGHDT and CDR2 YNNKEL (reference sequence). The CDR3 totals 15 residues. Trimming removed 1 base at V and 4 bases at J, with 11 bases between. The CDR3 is CASSQAPGVYNEQFF. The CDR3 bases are TGTGCCAGCAGCCAAGCCCCGGGGGTTTACAATGAGCAGTTCTTC.

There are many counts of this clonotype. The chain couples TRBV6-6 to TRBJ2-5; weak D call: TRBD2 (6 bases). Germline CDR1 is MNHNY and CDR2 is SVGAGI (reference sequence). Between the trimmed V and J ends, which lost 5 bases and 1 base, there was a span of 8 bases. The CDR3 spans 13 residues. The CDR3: CASSILAQETQYF. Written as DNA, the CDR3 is TGTGCCAGCAGTATACTAGCCCAAGAGACCCAGTACTTC.

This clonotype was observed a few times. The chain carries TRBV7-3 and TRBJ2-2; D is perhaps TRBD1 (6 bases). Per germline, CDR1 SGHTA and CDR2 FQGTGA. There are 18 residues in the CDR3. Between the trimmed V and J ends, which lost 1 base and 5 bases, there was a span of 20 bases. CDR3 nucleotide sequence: TGTGCCAGCAGCTTAAGCCCGCGGCAGGGGCCGGTAACCGGGGAGCTGTTTTTT. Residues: CASSLSPRQGPVTGELFF.

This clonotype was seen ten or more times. The CDR3 reads CASSYQGGGTEAFF. CDR3 coding DNA: TGTGCCAGCAGCTATCAAGGAGGAGGCACTGAAGCTTTCTTT. The rearrangement links TRBV7-2 to TRBJ1-1; D is undetermined. Germline-derived CDR1 and CDR2 are SGHTA and FQGNSA. Trimming took off 4 bases at V and 4 bases at J, with 13 bases between the two ends. The CDR3 runs 14 residues.

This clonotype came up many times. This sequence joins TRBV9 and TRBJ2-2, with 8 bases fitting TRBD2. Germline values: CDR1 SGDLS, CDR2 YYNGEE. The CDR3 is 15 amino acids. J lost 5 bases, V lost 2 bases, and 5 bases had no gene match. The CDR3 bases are TGTGCCAGCAGCGTGGCGGGGGGCAAGACCGGGGAGCTGTTTTTT. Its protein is CASSVAGGKTGELFF.

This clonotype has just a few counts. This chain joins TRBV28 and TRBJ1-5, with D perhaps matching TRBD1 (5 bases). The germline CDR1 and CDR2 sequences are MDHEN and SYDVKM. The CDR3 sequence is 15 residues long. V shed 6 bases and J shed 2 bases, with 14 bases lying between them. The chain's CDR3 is CASSRPGVGNQPQHF. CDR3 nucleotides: TGTGCCAGCAGCCGCCCGGGGGTGGGCAATCAGCCCCAGCATTTT. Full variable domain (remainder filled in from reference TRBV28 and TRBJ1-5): DVKVTQSSRYLVKRTGEKVFLECVQDMDHENMFWYRQDPGLGLRLIYFSYDVKMKEKGDIPEGYSVSREKKERFSLILESASTNQTSMYLCASSRPGVGNQPQHFGDGTRLSIL.

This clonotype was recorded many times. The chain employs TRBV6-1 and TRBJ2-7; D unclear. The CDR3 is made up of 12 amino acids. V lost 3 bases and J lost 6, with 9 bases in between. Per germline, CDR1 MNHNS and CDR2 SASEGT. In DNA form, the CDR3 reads TGTGCCAGCAGTGACCCCTTTTCCGAGCAGTACTTC. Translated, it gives CASSDPFSEQYF.

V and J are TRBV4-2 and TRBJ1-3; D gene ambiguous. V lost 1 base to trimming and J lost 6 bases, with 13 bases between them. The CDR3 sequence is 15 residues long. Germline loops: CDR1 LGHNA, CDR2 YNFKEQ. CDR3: CASSQGAGAENTIYF. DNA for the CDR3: TGTGCCAGCAGCCAAGGGGCAGGTGCGGAAAACACCATATATTTT.

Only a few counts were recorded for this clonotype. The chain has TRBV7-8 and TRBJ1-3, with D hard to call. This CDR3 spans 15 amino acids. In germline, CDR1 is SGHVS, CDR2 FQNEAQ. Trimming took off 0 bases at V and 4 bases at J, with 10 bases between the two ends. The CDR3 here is CASSLAVSRGNTIYF. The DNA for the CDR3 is TGTGCCAGCAGCTTAGCGGTGTCAAGGGGAAACACCATATATTTT.

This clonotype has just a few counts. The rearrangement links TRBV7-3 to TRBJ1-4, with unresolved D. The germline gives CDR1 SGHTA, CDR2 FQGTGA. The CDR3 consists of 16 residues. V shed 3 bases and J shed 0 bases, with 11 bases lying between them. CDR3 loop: CASSFPGTSTNEKLFF. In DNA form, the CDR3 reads TGTGCCAGCAGCTTCCCGGGAACTTCAACTAATGAAAAACTGTTTTTT.

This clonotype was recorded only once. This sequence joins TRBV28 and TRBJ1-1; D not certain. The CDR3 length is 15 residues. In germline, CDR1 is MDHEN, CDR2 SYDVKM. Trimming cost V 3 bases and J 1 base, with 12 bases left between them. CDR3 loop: CASSFPDSWNTEAFF. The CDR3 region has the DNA TGTGCCAGCAGTTTCCCCGACTCATGGAACACTGAAGCTTTCTTT.

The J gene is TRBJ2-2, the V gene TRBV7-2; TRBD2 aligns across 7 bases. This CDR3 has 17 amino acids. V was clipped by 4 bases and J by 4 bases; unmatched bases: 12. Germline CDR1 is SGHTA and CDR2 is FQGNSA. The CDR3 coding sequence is TGTGCCAGCAGCTCGGGGAGGGCAGCTTGGACCACCGGGGAGCTGTTTTTT. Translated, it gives CASSSGRAAWTTGELFF.

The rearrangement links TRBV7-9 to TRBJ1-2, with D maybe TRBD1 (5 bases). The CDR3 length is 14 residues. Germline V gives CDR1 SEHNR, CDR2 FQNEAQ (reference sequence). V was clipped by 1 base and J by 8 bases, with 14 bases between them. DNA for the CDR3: TGTGCCAGCAGCTTAGGGGGGGAGCGACGCGGCTACACCTTC. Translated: CASSLGGERRGYTF. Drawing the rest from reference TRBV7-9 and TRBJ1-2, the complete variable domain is DTGVSQNPRHKITKRGQNVTFRCDPISEHNRLYWYRQTLGQGPEFLTYFQNEAQLEKSRLLSDRFSAERPKGSFSTLEIQRTEQGDSAMYLCASSLGGERRGYTFGSGTRLTVV.

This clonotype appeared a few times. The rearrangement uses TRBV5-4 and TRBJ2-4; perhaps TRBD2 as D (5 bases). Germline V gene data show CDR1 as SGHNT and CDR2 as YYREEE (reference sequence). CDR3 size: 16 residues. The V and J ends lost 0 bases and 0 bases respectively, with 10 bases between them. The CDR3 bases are TGTGCCAGCAGCTTGGAGACTATACTAGCCAAAAACATTCAGTACTTC. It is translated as CASSLETILAKNIQYF.

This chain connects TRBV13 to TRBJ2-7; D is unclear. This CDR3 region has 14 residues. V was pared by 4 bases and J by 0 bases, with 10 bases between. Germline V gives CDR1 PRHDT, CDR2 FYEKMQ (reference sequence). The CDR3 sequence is CASSSPYSSYEQYF. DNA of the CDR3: TGTGCCAGCAGCTCCCCCTATAGCTCCTACGAGCAGTACTTC.